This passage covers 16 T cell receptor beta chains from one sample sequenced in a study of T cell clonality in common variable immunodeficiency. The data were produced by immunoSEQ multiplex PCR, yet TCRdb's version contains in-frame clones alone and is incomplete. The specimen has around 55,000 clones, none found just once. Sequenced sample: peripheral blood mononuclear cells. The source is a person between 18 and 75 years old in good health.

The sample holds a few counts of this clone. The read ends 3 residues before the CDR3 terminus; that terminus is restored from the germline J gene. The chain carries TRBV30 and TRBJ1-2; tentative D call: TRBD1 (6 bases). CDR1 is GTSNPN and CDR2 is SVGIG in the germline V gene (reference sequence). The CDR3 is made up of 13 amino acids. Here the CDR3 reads CAWSRQGIDDYTF. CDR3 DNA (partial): TGTGCCTGGAGCAGGCAGGGGATCGATGAC.

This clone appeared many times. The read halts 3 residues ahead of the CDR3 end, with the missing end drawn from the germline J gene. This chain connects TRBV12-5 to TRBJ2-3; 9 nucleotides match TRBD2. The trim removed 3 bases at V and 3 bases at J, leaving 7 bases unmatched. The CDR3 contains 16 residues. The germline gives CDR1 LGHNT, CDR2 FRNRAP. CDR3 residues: CASGFILAGATDTQYF. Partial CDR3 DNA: TGTGCTAGTGGTTTTATATTAGCGGGAGCTACAGATACG.

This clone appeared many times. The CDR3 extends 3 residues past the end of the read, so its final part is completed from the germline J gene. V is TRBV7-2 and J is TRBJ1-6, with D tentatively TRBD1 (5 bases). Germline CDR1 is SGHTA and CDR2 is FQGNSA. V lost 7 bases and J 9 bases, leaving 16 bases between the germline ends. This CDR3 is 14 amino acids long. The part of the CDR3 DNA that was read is TGTGCCAGCACCCAGCGGGGGATTGCTTCACCC. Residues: CASTQRGIASP. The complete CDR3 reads CASTQRGIASPLHF.

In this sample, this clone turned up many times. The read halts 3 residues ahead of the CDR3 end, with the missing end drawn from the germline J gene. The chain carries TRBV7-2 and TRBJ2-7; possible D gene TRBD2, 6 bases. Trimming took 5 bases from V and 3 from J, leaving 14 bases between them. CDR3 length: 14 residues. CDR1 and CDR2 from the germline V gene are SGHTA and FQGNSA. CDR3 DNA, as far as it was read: TGTGCCAGCAGCATCCGGGACTCGAGCTACGAG. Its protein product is CASSIRDSSYE. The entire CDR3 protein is CASSIRDSSYEQYF.

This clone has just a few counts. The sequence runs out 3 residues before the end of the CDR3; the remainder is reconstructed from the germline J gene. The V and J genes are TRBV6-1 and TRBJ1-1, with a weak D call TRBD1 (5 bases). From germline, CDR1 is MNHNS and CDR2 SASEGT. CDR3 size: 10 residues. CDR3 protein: CASSEGGAFF. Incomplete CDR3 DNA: TGTGCCAGCAGTGAAGGGGGC.

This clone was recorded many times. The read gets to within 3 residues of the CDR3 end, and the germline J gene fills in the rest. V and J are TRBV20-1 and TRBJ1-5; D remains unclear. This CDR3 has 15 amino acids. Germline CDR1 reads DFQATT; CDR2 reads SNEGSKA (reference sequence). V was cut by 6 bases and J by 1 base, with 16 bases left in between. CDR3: CSAPWFGQSNQPQHF. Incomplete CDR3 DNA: TGCAGTGCCCCCTGGTTTGGGCAGAGCAATCAGCCC.

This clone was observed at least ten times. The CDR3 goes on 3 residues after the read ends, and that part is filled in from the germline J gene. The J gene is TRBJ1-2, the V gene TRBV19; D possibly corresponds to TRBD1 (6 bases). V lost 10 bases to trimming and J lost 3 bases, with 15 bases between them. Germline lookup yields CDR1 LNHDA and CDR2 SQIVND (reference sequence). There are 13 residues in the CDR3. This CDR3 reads CATTGHPDYGYTF. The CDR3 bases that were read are TGTGCCACCACGGGACACCCCGACTATGGC.

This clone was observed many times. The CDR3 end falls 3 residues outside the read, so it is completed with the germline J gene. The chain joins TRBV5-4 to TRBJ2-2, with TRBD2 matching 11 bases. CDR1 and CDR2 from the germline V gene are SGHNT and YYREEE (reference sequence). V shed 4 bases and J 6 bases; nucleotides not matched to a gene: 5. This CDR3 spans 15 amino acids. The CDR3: CASSPGTSGAGELFF. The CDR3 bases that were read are TGTGCCAGCAGCCCTGGGACTAGCGGAGCCGGGGAG.

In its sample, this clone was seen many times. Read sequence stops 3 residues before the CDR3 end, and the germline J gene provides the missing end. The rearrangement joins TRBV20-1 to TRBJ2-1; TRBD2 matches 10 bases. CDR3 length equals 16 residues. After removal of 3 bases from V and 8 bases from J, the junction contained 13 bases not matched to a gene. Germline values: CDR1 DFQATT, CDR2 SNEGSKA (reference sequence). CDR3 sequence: CSASPIGLAADYEQFF. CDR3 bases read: TGCAGTGCTAGTCCAATCGGACTAGCGGCAGATTATGAG.

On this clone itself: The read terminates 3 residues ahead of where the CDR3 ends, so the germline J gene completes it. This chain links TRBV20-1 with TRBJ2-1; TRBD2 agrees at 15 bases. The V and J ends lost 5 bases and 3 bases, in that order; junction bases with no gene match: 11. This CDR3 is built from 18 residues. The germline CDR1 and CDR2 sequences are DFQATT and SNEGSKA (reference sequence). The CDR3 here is CSAGPAGLAGGLYNEQFF. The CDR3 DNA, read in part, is TGCAGTGCTGGTCCCGCGGGACTAGCGGGAGGACTCTACAATGAG.

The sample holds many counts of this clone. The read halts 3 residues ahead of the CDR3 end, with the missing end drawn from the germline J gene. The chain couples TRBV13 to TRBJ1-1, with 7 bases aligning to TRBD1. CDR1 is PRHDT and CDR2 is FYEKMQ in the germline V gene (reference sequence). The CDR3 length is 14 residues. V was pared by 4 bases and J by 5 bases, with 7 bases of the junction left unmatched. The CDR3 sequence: CASSSLTQGTEAFF. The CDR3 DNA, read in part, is TGTGCCAGCAGCTCCCTGACACAGGGGACTGAA.

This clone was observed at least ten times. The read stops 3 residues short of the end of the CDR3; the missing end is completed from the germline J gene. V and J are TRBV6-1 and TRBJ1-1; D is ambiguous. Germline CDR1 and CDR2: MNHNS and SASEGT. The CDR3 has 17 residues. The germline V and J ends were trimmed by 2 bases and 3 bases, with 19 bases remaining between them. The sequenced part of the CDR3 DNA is TGTGCCAGCAGTGAAATGCCCCAAAGAACTCGGGACACTGAA. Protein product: CASSEMPQRTRDTE. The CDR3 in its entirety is CASSEMPQRTRDTEAFF.

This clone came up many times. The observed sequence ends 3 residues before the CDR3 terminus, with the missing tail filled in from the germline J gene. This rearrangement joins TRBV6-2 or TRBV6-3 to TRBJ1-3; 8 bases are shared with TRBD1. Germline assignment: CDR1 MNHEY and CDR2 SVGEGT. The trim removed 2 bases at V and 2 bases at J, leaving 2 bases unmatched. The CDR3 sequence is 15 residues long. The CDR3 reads CASSYPGGAGNTIYF. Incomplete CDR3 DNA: TGTGCCAGCAGTTACCCAGGGGGCGCTGGAAACACC.

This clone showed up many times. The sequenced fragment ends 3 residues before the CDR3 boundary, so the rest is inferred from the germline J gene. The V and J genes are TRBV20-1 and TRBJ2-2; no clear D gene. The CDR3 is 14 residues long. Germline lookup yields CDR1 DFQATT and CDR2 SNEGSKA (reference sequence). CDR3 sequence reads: CSARSSSYNSPLFF. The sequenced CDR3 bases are TGCAGTGCTAGGAGTAGCTCCTATAATTCACCG.

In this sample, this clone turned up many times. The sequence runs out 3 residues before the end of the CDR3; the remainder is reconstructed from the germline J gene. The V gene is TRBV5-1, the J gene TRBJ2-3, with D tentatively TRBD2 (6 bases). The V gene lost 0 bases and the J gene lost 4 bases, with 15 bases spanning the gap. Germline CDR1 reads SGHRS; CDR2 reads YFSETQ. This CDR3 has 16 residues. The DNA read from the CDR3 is TGCGCCAGCAGCTTGGGGGGAGGACTCCGACCAGATACG. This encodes CASSLGGGLRPDT. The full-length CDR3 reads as CASSLGGGLRPDTQYF.

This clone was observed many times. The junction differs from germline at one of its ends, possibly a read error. Here the CDR3 reads CASSQGQGTRETQYF. The CDR3 DNA, read in part, is TGCGCCAGCAGCCAAGGACAGGGGACGAGAGAGACC. V gene TRBV4-2 combines with J gene TRBJ2-5; 9 positions match TRBD1. Sequencing ends 3 residues short of the CDR3 end; the germline J gene provides the rest. Germline assignment: CDR1 LGHNA and CDR2 YNFKEQ. This CDR3 is built from 15 residues.